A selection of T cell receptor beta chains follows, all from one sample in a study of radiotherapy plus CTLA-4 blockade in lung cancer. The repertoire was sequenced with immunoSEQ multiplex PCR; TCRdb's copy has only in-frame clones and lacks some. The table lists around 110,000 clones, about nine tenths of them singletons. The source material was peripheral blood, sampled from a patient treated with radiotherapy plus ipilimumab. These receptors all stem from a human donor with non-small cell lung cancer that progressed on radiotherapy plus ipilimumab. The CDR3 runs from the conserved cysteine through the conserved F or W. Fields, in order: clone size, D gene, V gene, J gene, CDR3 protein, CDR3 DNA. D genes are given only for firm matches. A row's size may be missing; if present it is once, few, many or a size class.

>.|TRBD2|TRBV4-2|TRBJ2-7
CASSPAGGNYEQYF
TGTGCCAGCAGCCCGGCGGGGGGGAACTACGAGCAGTACTTC
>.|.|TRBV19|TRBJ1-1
CASSIGGGITNTEAFF
TGTGCCAGTAGTATAGGCGGGGGCATAACGAACACTGAAGCTTTCTTT
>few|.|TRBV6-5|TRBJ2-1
CASSYPGGGNEQFF
TGTGCCAGCAGTTACCCCGGAGGGGGCAATGAGCAGTTCTTC
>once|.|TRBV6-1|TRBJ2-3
CASRLDSTDTQYF
TGTGCCAGCAGGCTGGACAGCACAGATACGCAGTATTTT
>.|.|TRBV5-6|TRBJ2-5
CASSTPSQGVWETQYF
TGTGCCAGCAGCACGCCGTCCCAGGGTGTTTGGGAGACCCAGTACTTC
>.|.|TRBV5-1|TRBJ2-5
CASSLEGVQETQYF
TGCGCCAGCAGCTTGGAGGGGGTTCAAGAGACCCAGTACTTC
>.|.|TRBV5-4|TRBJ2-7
CASSFPGTSYEQYF
TGTGCCAGCAGCTTTCCAGGGACCTCCTACGAGCAGTACTTC
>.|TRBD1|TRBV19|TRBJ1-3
CASSAGTGPGNTIYF
TGTGCCAGTAGTGCCGGGACAGGGCCTGGAAACACCATATATTTT
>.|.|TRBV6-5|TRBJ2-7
CASSRGGTHYEQYF
TGTGCCAGCAGCCGGGGCGGGACCCACTACGAGCAGTACTTC
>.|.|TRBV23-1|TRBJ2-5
CASSQSDYPGAQYF
TGCGCCAGCAGTCAATCGGACTACCCAGGGGCCCAGTACTTC
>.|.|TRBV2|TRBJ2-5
CASSEVPEGETQYF
TGTGCCAGCAGTGAGGTGCCTGAGGGAGAGACCCAGTACTTC
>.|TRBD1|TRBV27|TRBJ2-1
CASRAIGGAGYNEQFF
TGTGCCAGCAGGGCCATAGGGGGCGCTGGATACAATGAGCAGTTCTTC
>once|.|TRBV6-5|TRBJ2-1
CASSWGNEQFF
TGTGCCAGCAGTTGGGGGAATGAGCAGTTCTTC
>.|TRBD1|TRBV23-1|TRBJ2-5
CAESRPGQPEFQETQYF
TGCGCAGAAAGCAGGCCGGGACAGCCAGAATTCCAAGAGACCCAGTACTTC
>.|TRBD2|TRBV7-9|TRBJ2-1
CASSAKLAGGYNEQFF
TGTGCCAGCAGCGCTAAACTAGCGGGAGGGTACAATGAGCAGTTCTTC
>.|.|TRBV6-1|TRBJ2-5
CASSVPGTLRGGETQYF
TGTGCCAGCAGTGTCCCCGGGACACTCCGCGGTGGGGAGACCCAGTACTTC
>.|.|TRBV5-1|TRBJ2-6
CASSFNSGANVLTF
TGCGCCAGCAGCTTTAACTCTGGGGCCAACGTCCTGACTTTC
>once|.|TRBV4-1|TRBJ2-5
CASSQDLGTMEETQYF
TGCGCCAGCAGCCAAGATCTGGGGACAATGGAAGAGACCCAGTACTTC
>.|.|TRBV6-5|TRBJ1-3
CASRRTRDSGNTIYF
TGTGCCAGCAGGCGCACGCGGGACTCTGGAAACACCATATATTTT
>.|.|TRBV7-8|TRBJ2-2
CASSLVWERTGELFF
TGTGCCAGCAGCTTGGTTTGGGAGCGAACCGGGGAGCTGTTTTTT